These 5 T cell receptor beta chains originate from one sample sequenced in a study of identical twins. TCRdb redid the calling of the 5' RACE reads with MiXCR, one entry per CDR3 protein. Of 210,000 or so distinct CDR3 sequences detected, less than 8% appear once; the ten largest clones hold about 1.9%. The sample also formed part of further work on yellow fever vaccine responses in identical twins.

Sequencing was performed on memory (CD45RO+) T cells sorted from blood. The origin of the receptors is a woman between 18 and 30 years old in good health.

This clonotype was picked up many times. The genes are TRBV14 and TRBJ2-3; either TRBD1 or TRBD2 may supply D (5 bases each). Germline V CDR1 and CDR2: SGHDN, FVKESK. The CDR3 is made up of 16 amino acids. V lost 2 bases and J lost 8, with 20 bases in between. CDR3 sequence (DNA): TGTGCCAGCAGCCAAACCGGGACCCGCCGGTTTGGTACGCAGTATTTT. It codes for CASSQTGTRRFGTQYF.

This clonotype was recorded at least ten times. V usage is TRBV24-1 and J usage is TRBJ2-7; TRBD2 matches 10 bases. The CDR3 has 16 amino acids. J gave up 1 base and V 7 bases, and 9 bases lay outside the gene matches. The germline CDR1 and CDR2 sequences are KGHDR and SFDVKD. The chain's CDR3 is CATSPLSGRLSYEQYF. In nucleotides, the CDR3 is TGTGCCACCAGCCCCCTTAGCGGGAGGCTTTCCTACGAGCAGTACTTC.

This clonotype was detected ten times or more. The chain joins TRBV4-3 to TRBJ2-3, with 9 bases lining up with TRBD2. With 0 bases clipped from V and 5 bases from J, the junction kept 12 bases outside the gene matches. CDR3 length: 18 residues. In germline, CDR1 is LGHNA, CDR2 YSLEER. CDR3 nucleotide sequence: TGCGCCAGCAGCCAAGACTCCTTGGCTAGCGGGATTGGAGATACGCAGTATTTT. This gives the protein CASSQDSLASGIGDTQYF.

The chain combines TRBV25-1 with TRBJ2-5, with D possibly TRBD1 on 6 matching bases. The CDR3 consists of 14 residues. Germline values: CDR1 MGHDK, CDR2 SYGVNS. V dropped 5 bases and J dropped 7 bases, with 17 bases sitting between them. The CDR3 DNA follows: TGTGCCAGCAGTCAAACCGGGACAATGGGGACCCAGTACTTC. Its protein product is CASSQTGTMGTQYF.

This clonotype was seen a handful of times. The chain joins TRBV7-8 to TRBJ2-7; the match to TRBD2 covers 10 bases. Germline V gives CDR1 SGHVS, CDR2 FQNEAQ. The CDR3 runs to 15 residues. V shed 7 bases and J 0 bases; nucleotides not matched to a gene: 6. The CDR3 here is CASTATSGISYEQYF. DNA for the CDR3: TGTGCCAGCACGGCCACTAGCGGGATCTCCTACGAGCAGTACTTC.